A single sample is the source of the 12 T cell receptor beta chains below, sequenced in a study of CXCR3-negative and CXCR3-positive naive CD8 T cells. The antigens for these receptors are not known. UMI-labeled 5' RACE TRB cDNA libraries were prepared from the cells. One entry per CDR3 protein, without DNA, is what TCRdb gives after re-calling the 5' RACE reads. The listing contains about 130,000 distinct CDR3 sequences. Study results and caveats: Compared with CXCR3-negative naive cells, CXCR3-positive naive cells showed more hydrophobic TRB CDR3s.

Material for sequencing was naive CXCR3+ CD8+ T cells from blood. Subset reported: CD45RO-CCR7+CD27+CD95- naive CD8+ T cells expressing CXCR3 (TNR3+). These receptors came from a human donor in good health. Some clones in this sample may be carry-over from other donors' samples.

The chain recombines TRBV6-2 or TRBV6-3 with TRBJ1-1; the D gene TCRdb calls, TRBD1, cannot be checked with no DNA. Germline V gene data show CDR1 as MNHEY and CDR2 as SVGEGT. The CDR3 is made up of 14 amino acids. CDR3: CASSYSPRGAEAFF.

The V call is TRBV29-1, the J call TRBJ2-1. The CDR3 covers 13 residues. Germline loops: CDR1 SQVTM, CDR2 ANQGSEA. The CDR3: CSVEDWDYNEQFF.

The chain carries TRBV7-9 and TRBJ1-3. CDR1 and CDR2 (germline): SEHNR, FQNEAQ (reference sequence). The CDR3 sequence is 12 residues long. Here the CDR3 reads CASSLEENTIYF.

CDR3 loop: CASSTTGTENTGELFF. J is TRBJ2-2 and V is TRBV28; TCRdb proposes TRBD1, but this gene call is untestable without DNA. CDR3 length: 16 amino acids. Germline V gene lookup returns CDR1 MDHEN and CDR2 SYDVKM. The full variable domain, rest sourced from reference TRBV28 and TRBJ2-2, is DVKVTQSSRYLVKRTGEKVFLECVQDMDHENMFWYRQDPGLGLRLIYFSYDVKMKEKGDIPEGYSVSREKKERFSLILESASTNQTSMYLCASSTTGTENTGELFFGEGSRLTVL.

This CDR3 reads CASSQDGAASSNIQYF. The chain has TRBV4-2 and TRBJ2-4; absent DNA, TCRdb's TRBD1 call cannot be checked. This CDR3 region has 16 residues. Germline lookup yields CDR1 LGHNA and CDR2 YNFKEQ.

The chain couples TRBV7-9 to TRBJ1-1. The germline CDR1 and CDR2 sequences are SEHNR and FQNEAQ (reference sequence). This CDR3 has 14 residues. This CDR3 reads CASSLSQTNTEAFF.

The rearrangement links TRBV20-1 to TRBJ1-2. Germline V gene data show CDR1 as DFQATT and CDR2 as SNEGSKA (reference sequence). This CDR3 spans 13 amino acids. The CDR3: CSARGLANYGYTF.

V gene TRBV4-1 combines with J gene TRBJ2-7; the TCRdb D gene call, TRBD1, has no DNA to confirm it. The CDR3 loop spans 16 amino acids. Germline-derived CDR1 and CDR2 are MGHRA and YSYEKL. CDR3 loop: CASSQEPGESSYEQYF.

This chain links TRBV19 with TRBJ1-1. This CDR3 spans 12 amino acids. In germline, CDR1 is LNHDA, CDR2 SQIVND (reference sequence). CDR3 residues: CASSWVNTEAFF.

The chain employs TRBV11-3 and TRBJ2-1; TCRdb returns TRBD1, unconfirmable since there is no DNA. The CDR3 runs to 15 residues. CDR1 and CDR2 (germline): SGHNT, YENEEA. The CDR3 loop is CASSLEQVPYNEQFF.

The gene calls are TRBV5-1 and TRBJ1-1; checking the TCRdb D call of TRBD1 is not possible without DNA. The V gene's germline CDR1 is SGHRS and CDR2 YFSETQ. This CDR3 is 14 amino acids long. The CDR3 is CASSEGARNTEAFF.

J is TRBJ1-2 and V is TRBV12-3 or TRBV12-4; TCRdb's D gene call, TRBD1, goes unchecked for lack of DNA. CDR3 length equals 15 residues. The CDR3 loop is CASSSGDRGPYGYTF.